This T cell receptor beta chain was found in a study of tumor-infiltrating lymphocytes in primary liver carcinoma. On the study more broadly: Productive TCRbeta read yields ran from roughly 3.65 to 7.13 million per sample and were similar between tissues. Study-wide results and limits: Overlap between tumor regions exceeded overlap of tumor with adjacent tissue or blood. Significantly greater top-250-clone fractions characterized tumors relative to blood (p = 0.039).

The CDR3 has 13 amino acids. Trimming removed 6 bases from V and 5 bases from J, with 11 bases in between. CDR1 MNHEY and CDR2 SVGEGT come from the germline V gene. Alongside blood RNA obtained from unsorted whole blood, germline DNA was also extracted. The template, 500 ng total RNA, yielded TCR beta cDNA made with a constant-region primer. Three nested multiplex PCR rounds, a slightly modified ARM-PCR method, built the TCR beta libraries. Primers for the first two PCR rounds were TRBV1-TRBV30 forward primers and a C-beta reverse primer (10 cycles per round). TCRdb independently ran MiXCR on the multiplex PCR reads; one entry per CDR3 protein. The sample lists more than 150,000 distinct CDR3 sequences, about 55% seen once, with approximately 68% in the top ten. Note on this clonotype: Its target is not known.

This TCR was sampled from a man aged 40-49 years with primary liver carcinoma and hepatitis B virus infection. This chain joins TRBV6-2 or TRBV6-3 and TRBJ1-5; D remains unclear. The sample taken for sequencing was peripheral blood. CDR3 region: CASRARVDQPQHF. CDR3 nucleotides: TGTGCCAGCAGAGCAAGGGTCGATCAGCCCCAGCATTTT.